Sequencing of this T cell receptor (beta chain) was carried out in a study of blood T cells in healthy people across ages. Then a second PCR, running roughly 7 to 11 cycles, was carried out with a sample-barcoded 5' primer and a J-beta primer mix. TCRdb fed the 5' RACE reads into MiXCR, producing one record per CDR3 protein. The sample has approximately 1,700,000 distinct CDR3 sequences, around 42% seen once; the top ten hold more than 20%. Germline values: CDR1 ENHRY, CDR2 SYGVKD. The CDR3 has 14 amino acids. J lost 2 bases, V lost 7 bases, and 4 bases had no gene match. This clonotype was recorded a few times.

The gene calls are TRBV10-3 and TRBJ1-2, with 10 positions matching TRBD1. The TCR originated in a human donor in good health. Sequenced material: blood. CDR3 sequence: CAITDRGLNYGYTF. CDR3 nucleotide sequence: TGTGCCATCACTGACAGGGGGCTCAACTATGGCTACACCTTC.